This T cell receptor (beta chain) was recovered during a study of T cells in Graves' hyperthyroidism and ophthalmopathy. Findings and limits, study-wide: Patients with ophthalmopathy were separated from those with stable hyperthyroidism by a 13 V-J model.

RNA transcripts were the template for amplifying TCR beta CDR3 regions. In the first-round RT-PCR of the TCR CDR3, the HTBI primer set was used. Via MiXCR, TCRdb re-called the multiplex PCR reads, giving one row per CDR3 protein. The repertoire holds hundreds of thousands of distinct CDR3 sequences, with roughly a third as singletons. With regard to this clonotype: Its target is unknown. A read error may produce the germline difference seen at one junction end.

Graves' hyperthyroidism qualified as stable when ophthalmopathy did not progress within 18 months. Germline lookup yields CDR1 DFQATT and CDR2 SNEGSKA (reference sequence). This CDR3 region has 13 residues. The receptor was derived from a woman between 40 and 55 years old with Graves' hyperthyroidism. The rearrangement links TRBV20-1 to TRBJ2-7; 15 bases match TRBD2. The sample was blood. The CDR3 coding sequence is TGCAGTGCTAGGTTAGGACTAGCGGGGGGGCAGTGCTTC. Encoded protein: CSARLGLAGGQCF.